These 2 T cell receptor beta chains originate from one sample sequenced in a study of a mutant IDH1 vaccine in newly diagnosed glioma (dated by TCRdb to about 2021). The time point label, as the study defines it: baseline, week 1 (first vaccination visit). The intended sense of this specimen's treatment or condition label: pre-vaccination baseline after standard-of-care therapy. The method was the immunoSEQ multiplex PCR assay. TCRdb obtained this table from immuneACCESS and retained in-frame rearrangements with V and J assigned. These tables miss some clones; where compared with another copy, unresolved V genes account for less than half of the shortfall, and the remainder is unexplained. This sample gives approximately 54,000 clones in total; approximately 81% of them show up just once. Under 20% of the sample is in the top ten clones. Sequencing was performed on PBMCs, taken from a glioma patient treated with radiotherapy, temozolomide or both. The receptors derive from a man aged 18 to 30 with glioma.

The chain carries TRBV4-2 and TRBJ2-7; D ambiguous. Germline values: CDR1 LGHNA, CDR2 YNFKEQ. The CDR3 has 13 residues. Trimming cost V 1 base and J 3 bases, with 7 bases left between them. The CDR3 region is CASSQGLLYEQYF. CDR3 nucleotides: TGTGCCAGCAGCCAAGGACTCCTCTACGAGCAGTACTTC.

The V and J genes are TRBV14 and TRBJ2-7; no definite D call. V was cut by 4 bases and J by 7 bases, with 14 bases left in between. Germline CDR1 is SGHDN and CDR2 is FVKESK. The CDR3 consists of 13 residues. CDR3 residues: CASSPIPTSEQYF. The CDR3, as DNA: TGTGCCAGCAGCCCAATTCCAACAAGTGAGCAGTACTTC.